Listed below are T cell receptor beta chains from one sample, sequenced in a study of shared clonotypes between healthy human individuals. The protocol was immunoSEQ multiplex PCR, while the TCRdb copy is restricted to in-frame clones and leaves out a portion. The data show a few million clones, more than 85% seen once. The sample was naive CD4+ T cells from PBMCs. The origin of the receptors is a man in his late teens or twenties in good health. Some clones in this sample may be carry-over from other donors' samples. Both conserved end residues are part of each CDR3. D genes are given only for firm matches. Clone size is stated in some rows and not others, as once, few, many or a class when expanded.

v_gene	abundance	j_gene	d_gene	CDR3aa	CDR3nt
TRBV29-1	-	TRBJ2-3	-	CSVAIGLASPDTQYF	TGCAGCGTTGCTATCGGGTTGGCTTCCCCAGATACGCAGTATTTT
TRBV11-2	-	TRBJ2-1	TRBD2	CASNLLAGEGGEQFF	TGTGCCAGCAACCTCCTAGCGGGGGAGGGGGGTGAGCAGTTCTTC
TRBV9	-	TRBJ2-1	-	CASSASASYNEQFF	TGTGCCAGCAGCGCCTCGGCCTCCTACAATGAGCAGTTCTTC
TRBV19	-	TRBJ2-2	-	CASDELPGRRTGELFF	TGTGCCAGTGACGAGTTGCCGGGACGACGAACCGGGGAGCTGTTTTTT
TRBV11-3	-	TRBJ2-2	TRBD2	CASSFPTSGTNTGELFF	TGTGCCAGCAGCTTCCCCACTAGCGGAACGAACACCGGGGAGCTGTTTTTT
TRBV5-1	-	TRBJ2-4	-	CASSLVVTASIQYF	TGCGCCAGCAGCTTGGTTGTGACGGCCTCCATTCAGTACTTC
TRBV6-6	-	TRBJ2-1	TRBD2	CASSSSGTAYNEQFF	TGTGCCAGCAGTTCAAGCGGGACGGCGTACAATGAGCAGTTCTTC
TRBV5-4	-	TRBJ2-1	TRBD2	CASSRALGLAGVGANEQFF	TGTGCCAGCAGCCGAGCACTGGGACTAGCGGGAGTAGGGGCCAATGAGCAGTTCTTC
TRBV28	once	TRBJ2-5	-	CASSFGGAVETQYF	TGTGCCAGCAGTTTCGGCGGTGCGGTAGAGACCCAGTACTTC
TRBV5-4	-	TRBJ1-4	-	CASSPTLGENEKLFF	TGTGCCAGCAGCCCTACCCTGGGGGAAAATGAAAAACTGTTTTTT
TRBV7-3	few	TRBJ2-1	-	CASSSSSSNNEQFF	TGTGCCAGCAGCTCTAGCTCATCCAACAATGAGCAGTTCTTC
TRBV5-1	-	TRBJ2-7	-	CASSLDAKGREQYF	TGCGCCAGCAGCTTGGATGCAAAGGGAAGGGAGCAGTACTTC
TRBV9	-	TRBJ2-1	-	CASSVSPAGHHSSYNEQFF	TGTGCCAGCAGCGTCAGTCCAGCGGGACACCATAGCTCCTACAATGAGCAGTTCTTC
TRBV29-1	-	TRBJ2-5	TRBD2	CSVDTSGPQGEQYF	TGCAGCGTTGATACTAGCGGTCCTCAAGGGGAGCAGTACTTC